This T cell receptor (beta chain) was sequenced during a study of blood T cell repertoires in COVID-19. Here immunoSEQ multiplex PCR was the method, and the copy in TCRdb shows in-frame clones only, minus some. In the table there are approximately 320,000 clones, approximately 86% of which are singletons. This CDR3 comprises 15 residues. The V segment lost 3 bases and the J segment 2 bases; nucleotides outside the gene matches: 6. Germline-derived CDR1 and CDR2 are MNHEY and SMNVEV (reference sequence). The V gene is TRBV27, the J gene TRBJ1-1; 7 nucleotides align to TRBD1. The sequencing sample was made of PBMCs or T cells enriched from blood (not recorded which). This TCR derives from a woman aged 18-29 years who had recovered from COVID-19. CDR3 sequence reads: CASSFGTGANTEAFF. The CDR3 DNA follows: TGTGCCAGCAGTTTCGGAACAGGGGCAAACACTGAAGCTTTCTTT.